This TCR beta chain was captured by sequencing in a study of cytomegalovirus exposure and HLA in healthy donors. General study points: TCR beta chains numbering some 160 were designated cytomegalovirus-associated. Most TCR sequences were rare, but some public TCRs occurred in many donors. Fewer N-insertions (relative to the roughly 610-donor mean) were reportedly seen in an Asian-associated ancestry cluster in a later analysis.

Germline V gives CDR1 SGHAT, CDR2 FQNNGV. The CDR3 spans 12 residues. Trimming removed 5 bases from V and 12 bases from J, with 14 bases in between. Primers included in the PCR were 60 Vbeta and 13 Jbeta primers. In the original workflow: Unique TCR beta chains numbered about 80 million in a later analysis, with 10 million to 14 million shared. Measured with immunoSEQ multiplex PCR; TCRdb has only the in-frame clones, and not every one. Clone size and the V and J calls come from that table; the DNA yielded D and trimming. The table records fewer than 200,000 clones, 70% to 80% of them present only once. As to this clone: What it binds is unknown.

This TCR was sampled from a man between 18 and 29 years old in good health and CMV-seropositive. This sequence joins TRBV11-2 and TRBJ2-1, with D maybe TRBD1 (6 bases). The sample taken for sequencing was PBMCs. The CDR3 sequence is CASSHTQGRQFF. In DNA, the CDR3 is TGTGCCAGCAGCCATACACAGGGAAGGCAGTTCTTC.